These T cell receptor beta chains were read from a single sample in a study of T cells in Graves' hyperthyroidism and ophthalmopathy. TCRdb itself ran the multiplex PCR reads through MiXCR, one entry per CDR3 protein. In the table there are over 500,000 distinct CDR3 sequences, 14% of which are singletons. The sequenced sample consisted of blood. The receptors were sampled from a woman aged 40-49 years with Graves' hyperthyroidism. The CDR3 runs from the conserved cysteine through the conserved F or W. A D gene is named only where the DNA matches it firmly. Where a row states a size, it is once, few, many or the class of an expanded clone; other rows omit it.

16	TRBV9	.	few	TRBJ2-1	CASSSRGPGSYNEQFF	TGTGCCAGCAGCTCTCGGGGGCCGGGCTCCTACAATGAGCAGTTCTTC
12	TRBV11-1	.	many	TRBJ1-1	CASSLTVGEAFF	TGTGCCAGCAGCTTAACAGTTGGGGAAGCTTTCTTT
16	TRBV7-8	.	few	TRBJ2-2	CASSYPDGGLSGELFF	TGTGCCAGCAGCTACCCAGATGGGGGGCTCTCTGGGGAGCTGTTTTTT
14	TRBV6-1	TRBD1	.	TRBJ1-5	CASSESQGGQPQHF	TGTGCCAGCAGTGAAAGCCAGGGGGGCCAGCCCCAGCATTTT
15	TRBV5-1	.	.	TRBJ1-4	CASTAGLRGNEKLFF	TGCGCCAGCACAGCAGGCTTACGGGGTAATGAAAAACTGTTTTTT
18	TRBV28	.	.	TRBJ2-1	CASSKNFVDSLGGNEQFF	TGTGCCAGCAGTAAAAATTTCGTAGACAGCCTAGGAGGAAATGAGCAGTTCTTC
13	TRBV11-2	TRBD1	many	TRBJ1-5	CASRGQGNQPQHF	TGTGCCAGCAGAGGACAGGGGAATCAGCCCCAGCATTTT
13	TRBV2	.	many	TRBJ1-1	CASSEAWSGEAFF	TGTGCCAGCAGTGAAGCCTGGTCCGGGGAAGCTTTCTTT
16	TRBV6-1	TRBD2	few	TRBJ2-3	CASSGIGSGGADTQYF	TGTGCCAGCAGTGGAATTGGGAGCGGGGGCGCGGATACGCAGTATTTT
16	TRBV14	.	many	TRBJ1-1	CASSPQTGFRNTEAFF	TGTGCCAGCAGCCCCCAAACAGGGTTCCGGAACACTGAAGCTTTCTTT
12	TRBV20-1	.	many	TRBJ2-1	CSARRGPNEQFF	TGCAGTGCTAGAAGGGGACCAAATGAGCAGTTCTTC
15	TRBV7-2	TRBD2	many	TRBJ2-7	CASSLTSGSIYEQYF	TGTGCCAGCAGCCTAACTAGCGGGAGCATCTACGAGCAGTACTTC
12	TRBV3-1	.	many	TRBJ1-1	CASSQDSGLAFF	TGTGCCAGCAGCCAAGATTCAGGGCTAGCTTTCTTT
14	TRBV2	.	many	TRBJ1-1	CASSPTGIHTEAFF	TGTGCCAGCAGCCCCACAGGGATCCACACTGAAGCTTTCTTT
14	TRBV25-1	TRBD1	.	TRBJ1-6	CASSGDRANSPLHF	TGTGCCAGCAGTGGGGACAGGGCAAATTCACCCCTCCACTTT
15	TRBV27	TRBD2	few	TRBJ2-7	CASSRLAGELYEQYF	TGTGCCAGCAGTCGACTAGCGGGAGAGCTCTACGAGCAGTACTTC
13	TRBV6-5	.	.	TRBJ1-4	CASSYWRNEKLFF	TGTGCCAGCAGTTACTGGAGAAATGAAAAACTGTTTTTT
12	TRBV5-1	TRBD1	.	TRBJ1-1	CASSKEGTEALF	TGCGCCAGCAGCAAGGAGGGGACAGAAGCTCTCTTT
15	TRBV11-3	.	many	TRBJ2-5	CASSLGDGTRETQYF	TGTGCCAGCAGCTTAGGTGATGGGACGAGAGAGACCCAGTACTTC
15	TRBV7-3	TRBD1	many	TRBJ1-1	CASSLLAQGVSEAFF	TGTGCCAGCAGCTTATTGGCACAGGGGGTGAGTGAAGCTTTCTTT
12	TRBV28	.	.	TRBJ1-4	CASSFYPEKLFF	TGTGCCAGCAGCTTCTACCCTGAAAAACTGTTTTTT
11	TRBV12-3/TRBV12-4	.	many	TRBJ1-1	CASSLSREAFF	TGTGCCAGCAGTTTAAGCAGGGAAGCTTTCTTT
13	TRBV20-1	TRBD1	.	TRBJ1-5	CSASAGGDQPQHF	TGCAGTGCTAGCGCAGGGGGTGATCAGCCCCAGCATTTT
16	TRBV7-8	TRBD1	many	TRBJ1-2	CASSLASGGSNYGYTF	TGTGCCAGCAGCTTGGCTTCAGGGGGTTCTAACTATGGCTACACCTTC
17	TRBV15	TRBD1	few	TRBJ2-2	CATSREGTGSYDGELFF	TGTGCCACCAGCAGAGAGGGGACAGGGTCGTATGACGGGGAGCTGTTTTTT
16	TRBV12-3/TRBV12-4	TRBD1	many	TRBJ2-2	CASRETGTGNTGELFF	TGTGCCAGCAGAGAGACCGGGACAGGGAACACCGGGGAGCTGTTTTTT
16	TRBV6-2/TRBV6-3	TRBD1	many	TRBJ1-2	CASTNAPTGRGDGYTF	TGTGCCAGCACCAACGCCCCGACAGGGAGAGGCGATGGCTACACCTTC
15	TRBV7-2	TRBD1	many	TRBJ2-5	CASSWGQGRQETQYF	TGTGCCAGCAGCTGGGGACAGGGTAGACAAGAGACCCAGTACTTC
14	TRBV27	TRBD1	.	TRBJ1-3	CASSLRGQGDTIYF	TGTGCCAGCAGTTTACGAGGACAGGGTGACACCATATATTTT
15	TRBV28	TRBD2	.	TRBJ2-7	CASSLGAGGPPEQYF	TGTGCCAGCAGCTTGGGAGCGGGAGGTCCCCCCGAGCAGTACTTC
14	TRBV29-1	TRBD1	many	TRBJ2-7	CSARPGTEAYEQYF	TGCAGCGCTCGACCCGGGACAGAGGCCTACGAGCAGTACTTC
15	TRBV5-1	.	many	TRBJ1-1	CASSYGGLGVAEAFF	TGCGCCAGCAGCTATGGGGGTTTGGGGGTCGCTGAAGCTTTCTTT
14	TRBV11-3	.	.	TRBJ2-1	CASRKSYSYNEQFF	TGTGCCAGCAGGAAGTCCTACTCCTACAATGAGCAGTTCTTC
13	TRBV10-1	.	few	TRBJ2-5	CASSNRVGETQYF	TGCGCCAGCTCGAACAGGGTAGGGGAGACCCAGTACTTC
14	TRBV6-6	.	many	TRBJ2-1	CASSYSETSNEQFF	TGTGCCAGCAGTTACTCGGAGACGAGCAATGAGCAGTTCTTC
15	TRBV6-2/TRBV6-3	TRBD1	.	TRBJ2-7	CASSSAGTGEVEQYF	TGTGCCAGCAGTTCAGCCGGGACAGGGGAGGTAGAGCAGTACTTC
17	TRBV12-3/TRBV12-4	TRBD1	many	TRBJ2-5	CASSLALGQVTQETQYF	TGTGCCAGCAGTTTAGCGTTGGGACAGGTGACCCAAGAGACCCAGTACTTC
15	TRBV6-1	.	.	TRBJ1-5	CASSESPLGNQPQHF	TGTGCCAGCAGTGAATCCCCCCTTGGCAATCAGCCCCAGCATTTT
14	TRBV20-1	.	many	TRBJ2-3	CSARGFRGADTQYF	TGCAGTGCTAGAGGATTCAGGGGCGCAGATACGCAGTATTTT
15	TRBV11-3	TRBD1	.	TRBJ1-3	CASSPTTGAGNTIYF	TGTGCCAGCAGCCCCACAACAGGGGCTGGAAACACCATATATTTT
14	TRBV28	TRBD1	many	TRBJ1-1	CASSSTTGGGEAFF	TGTGCCAGCAGCTCAACGACAGGGGGCGGGGAAGCTTTCTTT
17	TRBV9	TRBD1	.	TRBJ2-7	CASSVGGSRDRSYEQYF	TGTGCCAGCAGCGTAGGTGGTAGCAGGGACAGGTCCTACGAGCAGTACTTC
15	TRBV11-2	.	few	TRBJ2-3	CASSFTGRDVDTQYF	TGTGCCAGCAGCTTCACGGGACGGGATGTAGATACGCAGTATTTT
14	TRBV6-2/TRBV6-3	TRBD2	many	TRBJ2-7	CASEDASGSYEQYF	TGTGCCAGCGAAGATGCTAGCGGGAGTTACGAGCAGTACTTC
13	TRBV20-1	.	.	TRBJ1-2	CSARADGFYGYTF	TGCAGTGCTAGAGCCGACGGGTTCTATGGCTACACCTTC
15	TRBV28	.	.	TRBJ1-5	CASSFHDQGNQPQHF	TGTGCCAGCAGTTTCCATGATCAAGGCAATCAGCCCCAGCATTTT
18	TRBV20-1	TRBD1	many	TRBJ2-7	CSARDSNWGDRGSYEQYF	TGCAGTGCTAGAGATTCTAATTGGGGGGACAGGGGCTCCTACGAGCAGTACTTC
16	TRBV20-1	.	many	TRBJ1-6	CSASGLGGTYNSPLHF	TGCAGTGCTAGCGGTCTGGGGGGGACCTATAATTCACCCCTCCACTTT
14	TRBV20-1	TRBD2	many	TRBJ2-7	CSARDPRTSNEQYF	TGCAGTGCTAGAGATCCGAGGACTAGTAACGAGCAGTACTTC
14	TRBV24-1	TRBD2	many	TRBJ2-5	CATGETSDQETQYF	TGTGCCACCGGGGAGACTAGCGACCAAGAGACCCAGTACTTC
15	TRBV7-9	.	many	TRBJ2-7	CASSPYSGLSYEQYF	TGTGCCAGCAGCCCCTATTCGGGCCTCAGCTACGAGCAGTACTTC
16	TRBV5-1	TRBD1	many	TRBJ1-2	CASSPAGTGEVYGYTF	TGCGCCAGCAGCCCGGCTGGGACAGGGGAGGTCTATGGCTACACCTTC
17	TRBV2	TRBD1	.	TRBJ2-5	CASSATGGGLVQETQYF	TGTGCCAGCAGTGCGACAGGGGGCGGTTTGGTTCAAGAGACCCAGTACTTC
18	TRBV5-1	TRBD1	many	TRBJ2-2	CASSSLSPTGPNTGELFF	TGCGCCAGCAGCTCCCTCTCGCCGACAGGGCCGAACACCGGGGAGCTGTTTTTT
13	TRBV20-1	TRBD1	many	TRBJ1-2	CSAKHRGNYGYTF	TGCAGTGCGAAACACAGGGGCAACTATGGCTACACCTTC
15	TRBV15	.	few	TRBJ2-2	CATSSPGVGTGELFF	TGTGCCACCAGCTCCCCGGGAGTCGGCACCGGGGAGCTGTTTTTT
15	TRBV6-1	.	many	TRBJ1-5	CASSPRAVSNQPQHF	TGTGCCAGCAGCCCGAGGGCAGTTAGCAATCAGCCCCAGCATTTT
13	TRBV20-1	TRBD2	many	TRBJ2-1	CSVPAGGYNEQFF	TGCAGTGTCCCAGCGGGAGGGTACAATGAGCAGTTCTTC
13	TRBV28	.	.	TRBJ2-1	CASSHFRDREQFF	TGTGCCAGCAGCCACTTCCGGGACCGGGAGCAGTTCTTC